The clone carrying this TCR beta chain was counted a single time. Its antigen is unknown. Here immunoSEQ multiplex PCR was the method, and the copy in TCRdb shows in-frame clones only, minus some. Among around 300,000 clones listed, about 85% were seen once. The source of the sample is a study of Ad26.COV2.S vaccination and SARS-CoV-2 variants. About the study: Administration of Ad26.COV2.S was intramuscular, either once or twice 56 days apart.

General study points: Considerable breadth of spike-specific CD8+ and CD4+ T cell responses has reportedly been documented following vaccination.

J gave up 1 base and V 4 bases, and 4 bases lay outside the gene matches. CDR3 length equals 16 residues. The germline V gene encodes CDR1 KGHDR and CDR2 SFDVKD. Regarding treatment: around 19 received Ad26.COV2.S at low or high dose, single or two shots; several received placebo; per-sample allocation not given. Each sample was drawn 63 days after the first injection (of vaccine or placebo). In Boston, an adult donor aged 18-55 years took part. The receptor was isolated from a person between 18 and 65 years old who received the Ad26.COV2.S COVID-19 vaccine or a placebo. This material consisted of peripheral blood, taken in a trial of Ad26.COV2.S vaccine versus placebo. The genes are TRBV24-1 and TRBJ2-3, with TRBD1 identical over 10 bases. The chain's CDR3 is CATSETGGRGTDTQYF. The DNA of the CDR3 is TGTGCCACCAGTGAGACAGGGGGCAGGGGCACAGATACGCAGTATTTT.